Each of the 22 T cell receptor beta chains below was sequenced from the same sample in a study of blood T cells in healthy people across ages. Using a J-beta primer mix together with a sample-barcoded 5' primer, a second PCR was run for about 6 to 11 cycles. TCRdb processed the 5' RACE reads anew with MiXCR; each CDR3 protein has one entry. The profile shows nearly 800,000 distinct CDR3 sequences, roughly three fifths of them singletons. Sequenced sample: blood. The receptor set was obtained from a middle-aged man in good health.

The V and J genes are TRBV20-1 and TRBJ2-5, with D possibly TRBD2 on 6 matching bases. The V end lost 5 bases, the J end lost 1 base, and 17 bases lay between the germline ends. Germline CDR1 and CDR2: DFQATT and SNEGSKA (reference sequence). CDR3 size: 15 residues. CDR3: CSAPLRGGLQETQYF. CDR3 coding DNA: TGCAGTGCTCCCCTGAGGGGAGGACTCCAAGAGACCCAGTACTTC.

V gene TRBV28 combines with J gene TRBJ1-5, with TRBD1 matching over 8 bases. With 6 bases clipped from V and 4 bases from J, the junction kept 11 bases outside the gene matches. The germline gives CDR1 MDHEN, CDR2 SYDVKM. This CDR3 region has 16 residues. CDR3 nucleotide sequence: TGTGCCAGCAGGGGTCCCGGCAGGGGGCCGAATCAGCCCCAGCATTTT. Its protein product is CASRGPGRGPNQPQHF.

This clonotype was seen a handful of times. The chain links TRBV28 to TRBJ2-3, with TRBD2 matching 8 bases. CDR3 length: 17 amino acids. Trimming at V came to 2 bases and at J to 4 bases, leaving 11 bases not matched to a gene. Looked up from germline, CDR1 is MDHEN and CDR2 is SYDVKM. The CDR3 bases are TGTGCCAGCAGTTTACGGTTGGCGGGAGGTCCCTCAGATACGCAGTATTTT. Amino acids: CASSLRLAGGPSDTQYF.

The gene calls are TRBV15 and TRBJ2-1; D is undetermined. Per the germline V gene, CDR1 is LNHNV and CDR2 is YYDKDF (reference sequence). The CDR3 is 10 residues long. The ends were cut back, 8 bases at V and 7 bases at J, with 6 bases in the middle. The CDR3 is CATGENEQFF. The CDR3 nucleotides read TGTGCCACCGGCGAAAATGAGCAGTTCTTC.

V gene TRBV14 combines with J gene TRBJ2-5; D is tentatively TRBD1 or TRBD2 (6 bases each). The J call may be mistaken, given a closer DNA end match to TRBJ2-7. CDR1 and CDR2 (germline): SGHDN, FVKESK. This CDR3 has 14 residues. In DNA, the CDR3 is TGTGCCAGCAGCCCATCTGGGGGGCGCCGCGAGCAGTACTTC. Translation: CASSPSGGRREQYF.

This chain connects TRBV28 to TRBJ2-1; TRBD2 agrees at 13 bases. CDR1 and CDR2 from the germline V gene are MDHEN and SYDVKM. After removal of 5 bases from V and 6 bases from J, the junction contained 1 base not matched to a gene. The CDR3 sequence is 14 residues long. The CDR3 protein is CASSRTSGGNEQFF. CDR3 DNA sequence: TGTGCCAGCAGTCGGACTAGCGGGGGCAATGAGCAGTTCTTC.

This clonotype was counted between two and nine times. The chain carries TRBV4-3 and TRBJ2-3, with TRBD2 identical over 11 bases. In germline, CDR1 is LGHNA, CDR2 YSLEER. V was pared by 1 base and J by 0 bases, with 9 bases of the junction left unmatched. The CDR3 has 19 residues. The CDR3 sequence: CASSQATGLAGFSTDTQYF. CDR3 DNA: TGCGCCAGCAGCCAAGCTACCGGACTAGCGGGTTTTAGCACAGATACGCAGTATTTT.

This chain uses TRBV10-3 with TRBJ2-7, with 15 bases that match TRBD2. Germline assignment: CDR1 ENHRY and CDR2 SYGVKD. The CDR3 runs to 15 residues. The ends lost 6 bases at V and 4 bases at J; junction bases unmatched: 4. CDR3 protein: CAISGLAGGPYEQYF. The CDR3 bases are TGTGCCATCAGCGGACTAGCGGGAGGGCCATACGAGCAGTACTTC.

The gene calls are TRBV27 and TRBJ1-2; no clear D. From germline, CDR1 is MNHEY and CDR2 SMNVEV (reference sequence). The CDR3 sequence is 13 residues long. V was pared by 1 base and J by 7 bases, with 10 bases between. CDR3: CASSLWRGGGYTF. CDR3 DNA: TGTGCCAGCAGTTTATGGCGGGGAGGTGGCTACACCTTC.

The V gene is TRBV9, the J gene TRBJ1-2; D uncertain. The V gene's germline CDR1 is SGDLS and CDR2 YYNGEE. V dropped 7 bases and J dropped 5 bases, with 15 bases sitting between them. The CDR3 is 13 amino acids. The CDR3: CASGHPVGYGYTF. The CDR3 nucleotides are TGTGCCAGCGGCCACCCAGTAGGGTATGGCTACACCTTC.

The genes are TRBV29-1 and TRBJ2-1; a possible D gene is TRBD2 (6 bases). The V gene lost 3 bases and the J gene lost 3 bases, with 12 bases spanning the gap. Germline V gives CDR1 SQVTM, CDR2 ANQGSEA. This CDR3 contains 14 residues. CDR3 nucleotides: TGCAGCGTTGATGGCGGGACCCACTACAATGAGCAGTTCTTC. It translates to CSVDGGTHYNEQFF.

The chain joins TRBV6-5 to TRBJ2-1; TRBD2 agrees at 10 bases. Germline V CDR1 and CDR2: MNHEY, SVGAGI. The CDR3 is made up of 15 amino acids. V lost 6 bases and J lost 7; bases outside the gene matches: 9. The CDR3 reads CASRFLTSGPNEQFF. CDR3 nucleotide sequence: TGTGCCAGCAGGTTCTTGACTAGCGGGCCGAATGAGCAGTTCTTC.

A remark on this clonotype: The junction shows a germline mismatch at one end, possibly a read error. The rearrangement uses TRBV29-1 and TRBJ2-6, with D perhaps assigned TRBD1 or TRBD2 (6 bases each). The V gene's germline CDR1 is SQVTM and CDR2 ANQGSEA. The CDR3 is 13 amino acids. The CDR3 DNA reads TGCAGCGTTCCTAGCGTGGGGGCCAACGTCCCGACTTTC. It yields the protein CSVPSVGANVPTF.

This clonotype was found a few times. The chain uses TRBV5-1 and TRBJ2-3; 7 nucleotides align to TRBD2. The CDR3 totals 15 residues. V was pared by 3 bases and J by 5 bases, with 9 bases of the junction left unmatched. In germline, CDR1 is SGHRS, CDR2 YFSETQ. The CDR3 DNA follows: TGCGCCAGCAGCTGGGAGGGACTCCCCGGAGATACGCAGTATTTT. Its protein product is CASSWEGLPGDTQYF.

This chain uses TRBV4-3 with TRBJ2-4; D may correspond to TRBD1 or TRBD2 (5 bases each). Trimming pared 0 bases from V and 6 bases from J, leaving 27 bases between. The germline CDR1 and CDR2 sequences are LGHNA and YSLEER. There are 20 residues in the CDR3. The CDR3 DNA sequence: TGCGCCAGCAGCCAAGACAGGTCAGGGCAACAGCGGACGGATGGAAACATTCAGTACTTC. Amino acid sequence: CASSQDRSGQQRTDGNIQYF.

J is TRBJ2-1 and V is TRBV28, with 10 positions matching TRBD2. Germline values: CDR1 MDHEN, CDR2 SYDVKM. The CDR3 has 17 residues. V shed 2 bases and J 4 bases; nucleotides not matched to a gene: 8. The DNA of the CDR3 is TGTGCCAGCAGTTTAAGGCGGCTAGCGGGGGTGTACAATGAGCAGTTCTTC. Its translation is CASSLRRLAGVYNEQFF.

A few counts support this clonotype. CDR3 sequence (DNA): TGTGCCAGCAGCTTAATCGGGACAGGGTCGAATTCACCCCTCCACTTT. Its protein is CASSLIGTGSNSPLHF. The rearrangement links TRBV7-2 to TRBJ1-6; 9 bases are shared with TRBD1. This CDR3 contains 16 residues. Germline trimming cut 2 bases from V and 7 bases from J; bases unmatched to any gene: 6. Per the germline V gene, CDR1 is SGHTA and CDR2 is FQGNSA.

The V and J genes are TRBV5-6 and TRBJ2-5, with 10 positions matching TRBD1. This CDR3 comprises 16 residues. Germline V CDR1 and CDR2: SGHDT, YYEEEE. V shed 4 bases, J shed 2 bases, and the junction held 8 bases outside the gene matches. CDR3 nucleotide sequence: TGTGCCAGCAGCGAGGGACAGGGGACCATTCAAGAGACCCAGTACTTC. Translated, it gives CASSEGQGTIQETQYF.

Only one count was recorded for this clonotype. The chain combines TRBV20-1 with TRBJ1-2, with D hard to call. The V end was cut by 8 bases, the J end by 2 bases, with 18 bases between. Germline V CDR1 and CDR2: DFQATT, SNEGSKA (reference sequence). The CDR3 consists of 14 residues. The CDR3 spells CSPTGEAGNYGYTF. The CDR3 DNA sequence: TGCAGTCCAACGGGCGAGGCAGGAAACTATGGCTACACCTTC.

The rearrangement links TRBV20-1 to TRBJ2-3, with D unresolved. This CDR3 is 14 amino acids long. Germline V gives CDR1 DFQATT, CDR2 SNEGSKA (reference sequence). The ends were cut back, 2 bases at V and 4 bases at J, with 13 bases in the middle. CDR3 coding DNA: TGCAGTGCTAGACGTAACCCCCCCCCAGATACGCAGTATTTT. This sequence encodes CSARRNPPPDTQYF.

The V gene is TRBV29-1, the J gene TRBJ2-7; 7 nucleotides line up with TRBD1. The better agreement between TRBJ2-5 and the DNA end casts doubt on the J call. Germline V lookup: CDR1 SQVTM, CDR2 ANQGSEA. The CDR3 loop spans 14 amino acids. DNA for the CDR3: TGCAGCGTTGGGCGGACAGGAGGAGGAGAGACCCAGTACTTC. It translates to CSVGRTGGGETQYF.

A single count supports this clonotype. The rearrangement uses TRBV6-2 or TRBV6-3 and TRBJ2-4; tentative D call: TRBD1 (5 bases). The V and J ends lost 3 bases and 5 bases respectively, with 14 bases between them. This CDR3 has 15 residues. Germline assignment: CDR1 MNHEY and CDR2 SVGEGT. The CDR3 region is CASSYGRDSQNIQYF. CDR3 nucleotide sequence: TGTGCCAGCAGTTATGGCAGGGATTCCCAAAACATTCAGTACTTC.